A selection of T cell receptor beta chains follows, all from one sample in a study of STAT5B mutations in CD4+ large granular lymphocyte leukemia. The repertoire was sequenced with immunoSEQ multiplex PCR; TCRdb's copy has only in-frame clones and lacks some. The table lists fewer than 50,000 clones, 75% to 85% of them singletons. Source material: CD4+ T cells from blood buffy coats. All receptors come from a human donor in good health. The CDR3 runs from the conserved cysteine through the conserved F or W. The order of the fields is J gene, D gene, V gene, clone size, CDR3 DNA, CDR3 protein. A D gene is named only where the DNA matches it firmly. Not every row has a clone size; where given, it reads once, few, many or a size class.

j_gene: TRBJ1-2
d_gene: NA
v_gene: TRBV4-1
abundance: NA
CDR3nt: TGCGCCAGCAGCCAGGGGGACTATGGCTACACCTTC
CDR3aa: CASSQGDYGYTF

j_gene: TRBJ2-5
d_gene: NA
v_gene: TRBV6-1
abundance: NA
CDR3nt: TGTGCCAGCAGTGAAGAGGTAGGGACCGAGACCCAGTACTTC
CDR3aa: CASSEEVGTETQYF

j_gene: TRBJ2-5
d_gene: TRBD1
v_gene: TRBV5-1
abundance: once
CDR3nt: TGCGCCAGCAGCTTGGGCCTGGGACAGGGGGCGTGGGAGACCCAGTACTTC
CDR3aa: CASSLGLGQGAWETQYF

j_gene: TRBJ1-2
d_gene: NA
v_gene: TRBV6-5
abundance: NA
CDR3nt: TGTGCCAGCAGCCCCAGGCACTGGGGCGTCTATGGCTACACCTTC
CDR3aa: CASSPRHWGVYGYTF

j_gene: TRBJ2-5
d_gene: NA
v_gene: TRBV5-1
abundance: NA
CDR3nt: TGCGCCAGCAGCCGGGGGCTTCGAGAGACCCAGTACTTC
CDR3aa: CASSRGLRETQYF

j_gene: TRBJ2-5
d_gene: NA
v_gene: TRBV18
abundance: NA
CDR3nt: TGTGCCAGCTCACCGAACCCACAAGAGACCCAGTACTTC
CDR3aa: CASSPNPQETQYF

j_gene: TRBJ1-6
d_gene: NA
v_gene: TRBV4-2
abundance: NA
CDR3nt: TGTGCCAGCAGCCAAACAGGGAGGGAGGGTTCACCCCTCCACTTT
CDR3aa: CASSQTGREGSPLHF

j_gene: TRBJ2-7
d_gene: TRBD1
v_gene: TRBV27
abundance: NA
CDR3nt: TGTGCCGGGGGGGGCCGGGACAGGGAATATCTTCCGCCCTACGAGCAGTACTTC
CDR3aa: CAGGGRDREYLPPYEQYF

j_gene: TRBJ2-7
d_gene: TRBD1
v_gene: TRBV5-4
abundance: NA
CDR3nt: TGTGCCAGCAGCTGGGGACAGGGGAGGACTTACGAGCAGTACTTC
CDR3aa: CASSWGQGRTYEQYF

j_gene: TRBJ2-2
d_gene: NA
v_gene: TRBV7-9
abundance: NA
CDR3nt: TGTGCCAGCAGCTTAGCGCTGGCAGGCCCCGGGGAGCTGTTTTTT
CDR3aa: CASSLALAGPGELFF

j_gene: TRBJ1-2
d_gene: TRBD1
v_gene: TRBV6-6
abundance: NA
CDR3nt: TGTGCCAGCAGACCGACAGGGTCGACCTATGGCTACACCTTC
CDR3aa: CASRPTGSTYGYTF

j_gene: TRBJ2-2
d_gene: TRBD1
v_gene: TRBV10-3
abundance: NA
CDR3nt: TGTGCCATCTACAGGGGGAACACCGGGGAGCTGTTTTTT
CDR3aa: CAIYRGNTGELFF

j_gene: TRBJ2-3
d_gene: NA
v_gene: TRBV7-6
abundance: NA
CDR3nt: TGTGCCAGCAGCTTCGTAGGGGCGGGCACAGATACGCAGTATTTT
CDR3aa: CASSFVGAGTDTQYF

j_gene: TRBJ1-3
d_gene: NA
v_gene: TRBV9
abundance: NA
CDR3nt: TGTGCCAGCAGCGTAGGGTCCTCTGGAAACACCATATATTTT
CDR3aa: CASSVGSSGNTIYF

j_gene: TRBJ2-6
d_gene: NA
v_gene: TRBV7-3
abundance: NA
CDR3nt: TGTGCCAGCAGCTTAACAGGGTTTTCTGGGGCCAACGTCCTGACTTTC
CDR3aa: CASSLTGFSGANVLTF

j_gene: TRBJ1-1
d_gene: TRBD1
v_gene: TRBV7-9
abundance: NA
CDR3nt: TGTGCCAGCAGCGCCGGGACAGGGGTGACTGAAGCTTTCTTT
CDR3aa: CASSAGTGVTEAFF

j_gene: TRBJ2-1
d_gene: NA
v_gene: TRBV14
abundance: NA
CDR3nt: TGTGCCAGCAGCCAAGCACGCAATGAGCAGTTCTTC
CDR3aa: CASSQARNEQFF

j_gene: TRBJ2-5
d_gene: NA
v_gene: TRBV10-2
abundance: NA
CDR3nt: TGCGCCAGCAGTGCCGGGGGTTGGGCCCAAGAGACCCAGTACTTC
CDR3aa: CASSAGGWAQETQYF

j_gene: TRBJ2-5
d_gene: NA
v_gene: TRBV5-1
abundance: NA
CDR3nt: TGCGCCAGCAGCTTGGGAGGGGCGGCAATCGAGACCCAGTACTTC
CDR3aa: CASSLGGAAIETQYF

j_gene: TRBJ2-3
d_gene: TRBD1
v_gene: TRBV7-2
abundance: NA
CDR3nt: TGTGCCAGCAGCTTCGGGGACAGGGGATCAGATACGCAGTATTTT
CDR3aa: CASSFGDRGSDTQYF

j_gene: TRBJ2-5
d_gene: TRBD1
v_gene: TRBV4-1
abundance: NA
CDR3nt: TGCGCCAGCAGCCGACAGGGTGGAGAGACCCAGTACTTC
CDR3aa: CASSRQGGETQYF

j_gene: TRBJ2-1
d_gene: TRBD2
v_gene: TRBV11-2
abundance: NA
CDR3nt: TGTGCCAGCAGCTTTGGGTTTGATAGCGGGGCAGGGAATGAGCAGTTCTTC
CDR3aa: CASSFGFDSGAGNEQFF

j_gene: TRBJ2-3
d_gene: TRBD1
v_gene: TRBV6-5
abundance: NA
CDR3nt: TGTGCCAGCAGTTACGGGGGACAGACAAGCACAGATACGCAGTATTTT
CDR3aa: CASSYGGQTSTDTQYF

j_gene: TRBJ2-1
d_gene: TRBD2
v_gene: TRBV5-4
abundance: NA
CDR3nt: TGTGCCGGTCGGACTAGCACGTCGGGGTTATACAATGAGCAGTTCTTC
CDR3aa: CAGRTSTSGLYNEQFF

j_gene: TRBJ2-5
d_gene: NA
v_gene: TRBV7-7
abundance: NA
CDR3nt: TGTGCCAGCAGCGCTCAGGGACAAGAGACCCAGTACTTC
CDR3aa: CASSAQGQETQYF

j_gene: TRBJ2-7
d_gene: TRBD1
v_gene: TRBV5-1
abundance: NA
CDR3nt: TGCGCCAGCAGCCTACAGGGGAACGAGCAGTACTTC
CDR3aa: CASSLQGNEQYF

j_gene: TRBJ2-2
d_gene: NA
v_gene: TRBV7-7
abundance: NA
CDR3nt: TGTGCCAGCAGCCCAGGGGTAGTGAACACCGGGGAGCTGTTTTTT
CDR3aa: CASSPGVVNTGELFF

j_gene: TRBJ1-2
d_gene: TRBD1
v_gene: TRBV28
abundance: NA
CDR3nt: TGTGCCAGCAGCCCCTCCACAGGGGGCAGAGGAGGCTACACCTTC
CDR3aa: CASSPSTGGRGGYTF

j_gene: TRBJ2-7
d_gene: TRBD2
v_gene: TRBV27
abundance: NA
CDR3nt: TGTGCCAGCAGTGCGGGACTAGCGGGAGGGGTGGAGCAGTACTTC
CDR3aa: CASSAGLAGGVEQYF

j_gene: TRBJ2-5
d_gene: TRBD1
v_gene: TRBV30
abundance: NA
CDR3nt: TGTGCCTGGAGACAGGGGGAGACCCAGTACTTC
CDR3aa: CAWRQGETQYF

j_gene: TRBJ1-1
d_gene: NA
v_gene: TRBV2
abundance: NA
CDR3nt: TGTGCCAGCAGTCAAAACGGACGGCGAAGCGGGTTTGAAGCTTTCTTT
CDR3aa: CASSQNGRRSGFEAFF

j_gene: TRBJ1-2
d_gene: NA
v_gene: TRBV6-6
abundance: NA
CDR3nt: TGTGCCAGCAGTTACTCCCACCTAAAATTGGTAGGCTACACCTTC
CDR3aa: CASSYSHLKLVGYTF

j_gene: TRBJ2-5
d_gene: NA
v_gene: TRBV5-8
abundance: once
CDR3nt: TGTGCCAGCAGCTTGGACAGCCAAGAGACCCAGTACTTC
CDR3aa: CASSLDSQETQYF

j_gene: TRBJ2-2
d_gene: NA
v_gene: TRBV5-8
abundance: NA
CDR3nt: TGTGCCAGCAGCTTGGGGGACATTGCCTACACCGGGGAGCTGTTTTTT
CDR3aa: CASSLGDIAYTGELFF

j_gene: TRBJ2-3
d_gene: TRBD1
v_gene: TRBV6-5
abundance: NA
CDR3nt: TGTGCCAGCAGACCCAGGGGGTCCGGCACAGATACGCAGTATTTT
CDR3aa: CASRPRGSGTDTQYF

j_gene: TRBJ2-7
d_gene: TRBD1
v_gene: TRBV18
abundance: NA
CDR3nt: TGTGCCAGCTCACTAACTTCCTTAGGGACAGGGGCCCCCTACGAGCAGTACTTC
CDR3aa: CASSLTSLGTGAPYEQYF

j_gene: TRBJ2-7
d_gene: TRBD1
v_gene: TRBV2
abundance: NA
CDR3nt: TGTGCCAGCAAGGGACAGGGAGTATACGAGCAGTACTTC
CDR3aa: CASKGQGVYEQYF

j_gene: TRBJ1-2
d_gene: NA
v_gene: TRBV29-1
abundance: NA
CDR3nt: TGCAGCGTCCCCTTGGTGGGGGCGGAGTACACCTTC
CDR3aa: CSVPLVGAEYTF

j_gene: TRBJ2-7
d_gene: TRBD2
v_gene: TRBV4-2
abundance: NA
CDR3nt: TGTGCCAGCAGCCCACGGCTAGCGGAAACCTACGAGCAGTACTTC
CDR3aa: CASSPRLAETYEQYF

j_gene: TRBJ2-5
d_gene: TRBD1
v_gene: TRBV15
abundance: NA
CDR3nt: TGTGCCACCAGCAGGGGGAACAGGGGTAGGGAGACCCAGTACTTC
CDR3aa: CATSRGNRGRETQYF

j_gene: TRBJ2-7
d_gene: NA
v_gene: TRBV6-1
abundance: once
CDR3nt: TGTGCCAGCAGTGAAGCGGGGCACGAGCAGTACTTC
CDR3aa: CASSEAGHEQYF

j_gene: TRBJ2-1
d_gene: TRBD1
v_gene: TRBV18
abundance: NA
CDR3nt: TGTGCCAGCTCCATAAACCGGGACAGGGGGGGGAATGAGCAGTTCTTC
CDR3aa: CASSINRDRGGNEQFF

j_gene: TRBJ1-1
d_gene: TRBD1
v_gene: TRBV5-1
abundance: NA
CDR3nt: TGCGCCAGCAGCCTCCAACCGGGACAGGGGAACACTGAAGCTTTCTTT
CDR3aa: CASSLQPGQGNTEAFF

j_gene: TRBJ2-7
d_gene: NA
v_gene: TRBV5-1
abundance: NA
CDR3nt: TGCGCCAGCAGCTTGGAGGTGCCCAGCTACGAGCAGTACTTC
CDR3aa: CASSLEVPSYEQYF

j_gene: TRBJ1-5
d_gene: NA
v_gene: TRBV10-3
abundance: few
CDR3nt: TGTGCCATCAGTGATACGAATCAGCCCCAGCATTTT
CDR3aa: CAISDTNQPQHF

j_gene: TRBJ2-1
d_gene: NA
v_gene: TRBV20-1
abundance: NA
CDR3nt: TGCAGTGCACCAGGGAAAGTAGGGCAGTTCTTC
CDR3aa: CSAPGKVGQFF

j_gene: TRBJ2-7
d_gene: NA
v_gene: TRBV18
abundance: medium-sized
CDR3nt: TGTGCCAGCTCACCGAGTACGGATTCCTACGAGCAGTACTTC
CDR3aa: CASSPSTDSYEQYF

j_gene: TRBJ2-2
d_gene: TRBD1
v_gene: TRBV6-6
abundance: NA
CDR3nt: TGTGCCAGCAGGGGACAGACCACCGGGGAGCTGTTTTTT
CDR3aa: CASRGQTTGELFF

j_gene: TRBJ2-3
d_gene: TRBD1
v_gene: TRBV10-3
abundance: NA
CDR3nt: TGTGCCATCAGTTTTGACAGGGCTGCAGATACGCAGTATTTT
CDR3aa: CAISFDRAADTQYF

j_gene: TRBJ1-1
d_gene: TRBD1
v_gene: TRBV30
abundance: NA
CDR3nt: TGTGCCTGGAGTCCTGGGGGATGGGACAGTGAAGCTTTCTTT
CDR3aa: CAWSPGGWDSEAFF

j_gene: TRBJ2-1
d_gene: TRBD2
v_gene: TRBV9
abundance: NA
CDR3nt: TGTGCCAGCAGTGTCCGGGGGGTCGGACCCAATGAGCAGTTCTTC
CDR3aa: CASSVRGVGPNEQFF